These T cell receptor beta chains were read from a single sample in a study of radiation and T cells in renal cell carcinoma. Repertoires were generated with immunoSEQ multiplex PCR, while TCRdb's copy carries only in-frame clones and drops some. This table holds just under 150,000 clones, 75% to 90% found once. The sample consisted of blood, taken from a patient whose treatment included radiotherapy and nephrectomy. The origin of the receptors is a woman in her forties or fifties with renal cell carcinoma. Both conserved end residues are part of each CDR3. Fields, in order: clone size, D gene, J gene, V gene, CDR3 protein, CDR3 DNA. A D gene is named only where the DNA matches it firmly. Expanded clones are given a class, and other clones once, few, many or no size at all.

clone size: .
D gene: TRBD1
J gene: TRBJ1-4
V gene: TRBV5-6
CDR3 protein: CASAGGSTNEKLFF
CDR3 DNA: TGTGCCAGCGCAGGGGGCTCAACTAATGAAAAACTGTTTTTT

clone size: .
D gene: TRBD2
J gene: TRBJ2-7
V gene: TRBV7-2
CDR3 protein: CASSLSGSSYEQYF
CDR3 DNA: TGTGCCAGCAGCCTTAGCGGGAGCTCCTACGAGCAGTACTTC

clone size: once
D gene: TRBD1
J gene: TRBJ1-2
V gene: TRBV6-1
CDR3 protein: CASSEILRGLGYGYTF
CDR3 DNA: TGTGCCAGCAGTGAAATTTTAAGGGGGCTAGGCTATGGCTACACCTTC

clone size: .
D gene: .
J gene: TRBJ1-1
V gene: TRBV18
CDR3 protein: CASSPPERTEAFF
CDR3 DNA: TGTGCCAGCTCACCACCTGAGCGCACTGAAGCTTTCTTT

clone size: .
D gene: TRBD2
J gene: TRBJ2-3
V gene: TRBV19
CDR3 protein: CASRPAGVDTQYF
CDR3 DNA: TGTGCCAGTAGACCCGCGGGGGTAGATACGCAGTATTTT

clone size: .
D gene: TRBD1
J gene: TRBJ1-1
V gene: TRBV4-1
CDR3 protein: CASSQDGTGGDFYTEAFF
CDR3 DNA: TGCGCCAGCAGCCAAGACGGGACAGGGGGCGATTTTTACACTGAAGCTTTCTTT

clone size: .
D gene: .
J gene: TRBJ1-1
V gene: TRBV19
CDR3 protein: CASKKDETEAFF
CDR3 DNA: TGTGCCAGTAAAAAGGATGAGACTGAAGCTTTCTTT

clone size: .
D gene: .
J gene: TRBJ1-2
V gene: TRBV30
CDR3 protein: CAWSFRGYGYTF
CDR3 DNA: TGTGCCTGGAGTTTCAGGGGCTATGGCTACACCTTC

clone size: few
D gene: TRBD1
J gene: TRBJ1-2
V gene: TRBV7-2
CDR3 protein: CASSQQGVYGYTF
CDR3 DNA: TGTGCCAGCAGCCAGCAGGGGGTGTATGGCTACACCTTC

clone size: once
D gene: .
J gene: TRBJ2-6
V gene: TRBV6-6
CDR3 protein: CASIIAGNSGANVLTF
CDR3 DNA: TGTGCCAGCATTATTGCGGGAAACTCTGGGGCCAACGTCCTGACTTTC

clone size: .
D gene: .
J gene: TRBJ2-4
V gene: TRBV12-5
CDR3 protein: CASGLFRDGHKNIQYF
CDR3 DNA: TGTGCTAGTGGTTTGTTCCGGGACGGACACAAAAACATTCAGTACTTC

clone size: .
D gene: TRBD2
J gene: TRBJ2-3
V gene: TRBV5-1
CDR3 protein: CASSLSLADTDTQYF
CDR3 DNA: TGCGCCAGCAGCTTGAGCCTAGCGGACACAGATACGCAGTATTTT

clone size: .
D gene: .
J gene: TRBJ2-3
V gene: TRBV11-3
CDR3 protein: CASSLGRLYTDTQYF
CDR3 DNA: TGTGCCAGCAGCTTGGGCAGGCTTTACACAGATACGCAGTATTTT

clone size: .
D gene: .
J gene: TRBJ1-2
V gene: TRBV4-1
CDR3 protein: CASSQEAGPRFGYTF
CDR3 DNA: TGCGCCAGCAGCCAAGAAGCGGGGCCGAGGTTTGGCTACACCTTC

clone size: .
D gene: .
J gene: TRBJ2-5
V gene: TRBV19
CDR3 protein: CASSIASSETQYF
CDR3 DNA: TGTGCCAGTAGTATCGCGAGCTCAGAGACCCAGTACTTC

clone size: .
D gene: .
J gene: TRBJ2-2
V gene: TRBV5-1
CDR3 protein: CASSPGPGELFF
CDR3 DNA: TGCGCCAGCAGCCCAGGGCCCGGGGAGCTGTTTTTT